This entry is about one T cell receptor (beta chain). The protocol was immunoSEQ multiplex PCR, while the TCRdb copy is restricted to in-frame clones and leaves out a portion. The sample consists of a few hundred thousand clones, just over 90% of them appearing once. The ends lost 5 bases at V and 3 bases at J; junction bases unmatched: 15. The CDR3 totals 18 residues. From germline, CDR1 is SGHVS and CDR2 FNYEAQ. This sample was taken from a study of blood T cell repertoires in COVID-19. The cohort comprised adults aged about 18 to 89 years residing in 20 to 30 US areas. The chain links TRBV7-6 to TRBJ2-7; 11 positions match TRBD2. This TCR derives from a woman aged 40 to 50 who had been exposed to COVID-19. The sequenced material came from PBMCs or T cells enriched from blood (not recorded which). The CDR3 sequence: CASSRKLAGELSGYEQYF. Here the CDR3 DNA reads TGTGCCAGCAGCCGAAAACTAGCGGGAGAGTTATCCGGCTACGAGCAGTACTTC.